Presented here are 5 T cell receptor beta chains from one specimen sequenced in a study of CXCR3-negative and CXCR3-positive naive CD8 T cells. UMI-labeled 5' RACE TRB cDNA libraries were prepared from the cells. For each CDR3 protein, TCRdb gives one entry from its re-call of the 5' RACE reads, without DNA. The listing contains fewer than 95,000 distinct CDR3 sequences. Sequencing was performed on naive CXCR3- CD8+ T cells from blood. The subset here: CD45RO-CCR7+CD27+CD95- naive CD8+ T cells lacking CXCR3 (TNR3-). These receptor sequences come from a human donor in good health. Some clones in this sample may be carry-over from other donors' samples.

The chain links TRBV29-1 to TRBJ2-7; TCRdb indicates TRBD2, and absent DNA this call remains unverified. Per germline, CDR1 SQVTM and CDR2 ANQGSEA. The CDR3 totals 12 residues. This chain's CDR3 is CSVGTFSYEQYF.

The rearrangement uses TRBV19 and TRBJ1-1; TCRdb names TRBD1, which stays unverified in the absence of DNA. The CDR3 is 17 amino acids. CDR1 is LNHDA, CDR2 SQIVND, per germline (reference sequence). The CDR3: CASSYWTGPGEGTEAFF.

This chain uses TRBV11-3 with TRBJ2-7; TCRdb calls TRBD1, which cannot be checked without DNA. There are 15 residues in the CDR3. Germline-derived CDR1 and CDR2 are SGHNT and YENEEA. CDR3 amino acids: CASSSTRDSSYEQYF.

V and J are TRBV27 and TRBJ2-7; the D call from TCRdb, TRBD1, cannot be confirmed without DNA. The CDR3 is 14 residues long. Germline V gene lookup returns CDR1 MNHEY and CDR2 SMNVEV (reference sequence). The CDR3 loop reads CASSPGGITYEQYF.

The chain employs TRBV20-1 and TRBJ2-5; TCRdb designates TRBD2, a call that cannot be tested without DNA. The CDR3 sequence is 20 residues long. Germline V gene lookup returns CDR1 DFQATT and CDR2 SNEGSKA (reference sequence). The CDR3 sequence: CSARDPSDRRAGGPGETQYF.